The T cell receptor beta chain under discussion was sequenced for a study of cytomegalovirus exposure and HLA in healthy donors. Study-wide results and limits: As confirmed in vitro, a few CMV-associated chains were specific for CMV antigens. Cytomegalovirus-associated TCR beta chains were listed, numbering some 180. TCR association rates varied by HLA locus in a later analysis, with DRB1 highest and HLA-C lowest. In a later analysis, compared with equally common non-associated chains, HLA-associated beta chains were more expanded.

This clone was counted a few times. Its antigen is not identified. 13 Jbeta primers and 60 Vbeta primers were used for the PCR. The assay was immunoSEQ multiplex PCR, and TCRdb's table has in-frame clones only and misses some. The data show some 98,000 clones, roughly 79% seen once. The CDR3 loop spans 13 amino acids. With 8 bases removed from V and 6 bases from J, the gap between germline ends came to 14 bases. Germline V gives CDR1 LNHDA, CDR2 SQIVND (reference sequence). This receptor was identified in a man aged 35 to 55 in good health and CMV-seronegative. The J gene is TRBJ2-1, the V gene TRBV19; maybe TRBD2 (6 bases). The sample taken for sequencing was PBMCs. The CDR3 is CASRSGRSNEQFF. In DNA, the CDR3 is TGTGCCAGTCGTAGCGGAAGGAGCAATGAGCAGTTCTTC.